This T cell receptor (beta chain) comes out of a study of blood T cell repertoires in COVID-19. This CDR3 contains 11 residues. Germline V lookup: CDR1 DFQATT, CDR2 SNEGSKA (reference sequence). The germline V and J ends were trimmed by 6 bases and 6 bases, with 11 bases remaining between them. Clones were sequenced by immunoSEQ multiplex PCR, and TCRdb holds only the in-frame ones, with some missing. Of 160,000 or so clones listed, roughly 93% are singletons. This sequence was found in a young man with acute or convalescent COVID-19. Material: peripheral blood. The genes are TRBV20-1 and TRBJ1-2; possibly TRBD1 for D (5 bases). In DNA, the CDR3 is TGCAGTGCCCAGGGTCTGGATGGCTACACCTTC. This translates into CSAQGLDGYTF.